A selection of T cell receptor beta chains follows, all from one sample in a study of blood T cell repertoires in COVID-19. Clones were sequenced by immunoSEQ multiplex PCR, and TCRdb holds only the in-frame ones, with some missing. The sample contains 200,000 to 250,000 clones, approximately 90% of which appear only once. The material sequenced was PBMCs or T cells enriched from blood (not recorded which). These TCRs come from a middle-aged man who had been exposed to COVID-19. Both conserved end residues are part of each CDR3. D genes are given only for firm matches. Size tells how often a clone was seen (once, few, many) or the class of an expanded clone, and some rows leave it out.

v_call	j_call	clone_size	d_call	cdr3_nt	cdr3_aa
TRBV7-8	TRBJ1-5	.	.	TGTGCCAGCAGCTTACGGGACGCGGGGCTGAGGGACAATCAGCCCCAGCATTTT	CASSLRDAGLRDNQPQHF
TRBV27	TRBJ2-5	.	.	TGTGCCAGCAGTCACGGTCTAGTGTCGGAGACCCAGTACTTC	CASSHGLVSETQYF
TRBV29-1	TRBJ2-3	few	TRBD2	TGCAGCGTTGTGGTAGCGGGACCTAGCACAGATACGCAGTATTTT	CSVVVAGPSTDTQYF
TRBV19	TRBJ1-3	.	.	TGTGCCAGTTTATTTAGCGGTGGAAACACCATATATTTT	CASLFSGGNTIYF
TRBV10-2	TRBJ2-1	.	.	TGCGCCAGCAGTGAAGGGGCATACAATGAGCAGTTCTTC	CASSEGAYNEQFF
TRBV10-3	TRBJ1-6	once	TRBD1	TGTGCCATCAGAGGACAGGGCTATAATTCACCCCTCCACTTT	CAIRGQGYNSPLHF
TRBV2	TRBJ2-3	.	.	TGTGCCAGCAGTGGTCCCTTTAGCACAGATACGCAGTATTTT	CASSGPFSTDTQYF
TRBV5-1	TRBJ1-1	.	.	TGCGCCAGCAGCTTACAGGGTGGTGGCACCACTGAAGCTTTCTTT	CASSLQGGGTTEAFF
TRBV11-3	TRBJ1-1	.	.	TGTGCCAGCAGCTCACGGGGGGGGCAGAACACTGAAGCTTTCTTT	CASSSRGGQNTEAFF
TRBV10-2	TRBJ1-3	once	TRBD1	TGCGCCACTACGTCCCGGGACAGGGGTGCTGGAAACACCATATATTTT	CATTSRDRGAGNTIYF
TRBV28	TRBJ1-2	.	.	TGTGCCAGCAGTATCTATGGGCGGGAGTATGGCTACACCTTC	CASSIYGREYGYTF
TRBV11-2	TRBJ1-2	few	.	TGTGCCAGCAGCTTTCAGGGGCAGAATGGCTACACCTTC	CASSFQGQNGYTF